Each of the 31 T cell receptor beta chains below was sequenced from the same sample in a study of molecular identifiers for immune sequencing clone quantification. TCRdb redid the calling of the PCR reads with MiXCR, one entry per CDR3 protein. The sample lists approximately 550,000 distinct CDR3 sequences, 20% to 25% occurring once. Source material: naive CD8+ T cells from blood, with Jurkat cell RNA spiked in. Subset: FACS-sorted CD8+CD4-CCR7+CD45RA+ naive T cells. These receptors came from a human donor in good health. Some libraries in this study had Jurkat cell RNA spiked in.

V gene TRBV2 combines with J gene TRBJ1-5, with D tentatively TRBD1 (5 bases). V lost 10 bases and J 5 bases, leaving 15 bases between the germline ends. CDR3 length: 13 amino acids. Germline CDR1 and CDR2: SNHLY and FYNNEI. For the CDR3, the DNA is TGTGCCACTAGGGGATCAATTCATCAGCCCCAGCATTTT. Amino acid sequence: CATRGSIHQPQHF.

The V gene is TRBV10-3, the J gene TRBJ2-2, with 8 positions matching TRBD2. CDR3 size: 21 residues. Trimming at V came to 2 bases and at J to 4 bases, leaving 21 bases not matched to a gene. Looked up from germline, CDR1 is ENHRY and CDR2 is SYGVKD. CDR3 bases: TGTGCCATCAGTGAGGGGGCGGATGTCGTCTCGGCTAGCGGGCGCACCGGGGAGCTGTTTTTT. Translating gives CAISEGADVVSASGRTGELFF.

As concerns this clonotype: A much larger clone is a single base away; this may be a read error. The chain carries TRBV28 and TRBJ2-7, with 9 bases fitting TRBD2. CDR3 length: 15 amino acids. Germline-derived CDR1 and CDR2 are MDHEN and SYDVKM. Trimming took 11 bases from V and 0 from J; bases not matched to a gene: 11. The CDR3 loop reads CAGTPTSGSSYEQYF. Here the CDR3 DNA reads TGTGCCGGCACCCCGACTAGCGGTAGCTCCTACGAGCAGTACTTC.

The CDR3 DNA reads as TGTGCCTGGAGTCGGGATTCCTCCTACAATGAGCAGTTCTTC. It specifies CAWSRDSSYNEQFF. The V gene is TRBV30, the J gene TRBJ2-1; D is perhaps TRBD2 (5 bases). Trimming left V 2 bases short and J 0 bases short, with 8 bases between. The CDR3 consists of 14 residues. From germline, CDR1 is GTSNPN and CDR2 SVGIG (reference sequence). Supplemented by reference TRBV30 and TRBJ2-1, the full variable domain reads SQTIHQWPATLVQPVGSPLSLECTVEGTSNPNLYWYRQAAGRGLQLLFYSVGIGQISSEVPQNLSASRPQDRQFILSSKKLLLSDSGFYLCAWSRDSSYNEQFFGPGTRLTVL.

Concerning this clonotype: Germline is not matched at one junction end, which may reflect a read error. This chain uses TRBV12-5 with TRBJ2-7, with 12 bases fitting TRBD1. The CDR3 has 15 amino acids. Germline assignment: CDR1 LGHNT and CDR2 FRNRAP. CDR3 protein: CASGLGTGGFYEQHF. The CDR3 DNA follows: TGTGCTAGTGGTCTGGGGACAGGGGGCTTCTACGAGCAGCACTTC. Drawing the rest from reference TRBV12-5 and TRBJ2-7, the complete variable domain is DARVTQTPRHKVTEMGQEVTMRCQPILGHNTVFWYRQTMMQGLELLAYFRNRAPLDDSGMPKDRFSAEMPDATLATLKIQPSEPRDSAVYFCASGLGTGGFYEQHFGPGTRLTVT.

J is TRBJ2-5 and V is TRBV20-1, with D tentatively TRBD2 (5 bases). This CDR3 is 15 amino acids long. Germline V lookup: CDR1 DFQATT, CDR2 SNEGSKA (reference sequence). Deletions cut 4 bases from V and 4 bases from J, with 19 bases between. The DNA for the CDR3 is TGCAGTGCTATATTAGCGCCTACCCGAAGAGAGACCCAGTACTTC. This translates into CSAILAPTRRETQYF.

This clonotype came up many times. For the CDR3, the DNA is TGTGCCAGCAGCTTGGTGACTAGCGGGGGAACAGATACGCAGTATTTT. This sequence encodes CASSLVTSGGTDTQYF. The chain employs TRBV7-9 and TRBJ2-3; 12 bases align to TRBD2. The CDR3 contains 16 residues. Germline V lookup: CDR1 SEHNR, CDR2 FQNEAQ (reference sequence). Losses at the gene ends were 3 bases for V and 3 bases for J; bases not matched to a gene: 4.

The V gene is TRBV5-6, the J gene TRBJ2-1; 8 bases map to TRBD1. V was clipped by 4 bases and J by 2 bases; unmatched bases: 11. Germline V gives CDR1 SGHDT, CDR2 YYEEEE. The CDR3 sequence is 17 residues long. CDR3 sequence: CASSLRTGMGTYNEQFF. CDR3 in DNA: TGTGCCAGCAGCCTACGGACAGGGATGGGCACCTACAATGAGCAGTTCTTC.

This clonotype has just a few counts. The J gene is TRBJ2-7, the V gene TRBV7-2; no reliable D call. CDR1 SGHTA and CDR2 FQGNSA come from the germline V gene. Trimming cost V 5 bases and J 2 bases, with 10 bases left between them. This CDR3 is 13 amino acids long. The CDR3 is CASSHPDTYEQYF. The CDR3 DNA reads TGTGCCAGCAGCCACCCAGACACCTACGAGCAGTACTTC.

This clonotype was detected only a few times. The junction does not match germline at one end; this may be a read error. The chain combines TRBV6-1 with TRBJ2-6, with a tentative D call TRBD1 (6 bases). The germline CDR1 and CDR2 sequences are MNHNS and SASEGT. This CDR3 has 13 residues. CDR3 sequence reads: CAGRTRDTPVLTF. The CDR3 DNA reads TGTGCCGGCAGGACCCGGGACACTCCCGTCCTGACTTTC.

This clonotype was counted only a few times. The V gene is TRBV5-4, the J gene TRBJ2-7, with D perhaps TRBD2 (6 bases). The V gene's germline CDR1 is SGHNT and CDR2 YYREEE (reference sequence). V was clipped by 1 base and J by 3 bases, with 20 bases between them. The CDR3 is 17 residues long. CDR3: CASSLSSTAGLNYEQYF. DNA of the CDR3: TGTGCCAGCAGCTTGTCAAGCACGGCGGGGCTCAACTACGAGCAGTACTTC.

This clonotype showed up many times. The gene calls are TRBV7-2 and TRBJ1-1; D remains ambiguous. Trimming pared 1 base from V and 0 bases from J, leaving 9 bases between. This CDR3 has 15 residues. The V gene's germline CDR1 is SGHTA and CDR2 FQGNSA. This chain's CDR3 is CASSLGYLMNTEAFF. CDR3 DNA sequence: TGTGCCAGCAGCTTAGGCTACCTCATGAACACTGAAGCTTTCTTT.

This clonotype occurred many times. The chain uses TRBV7-2 and TRBJ1-5; 7 nucleotides match TRBD1. Germline V gives CDR1 SGHTA, CDR2 FQGNSA. This CDR3 region has 16 residues. Germline trimming cut 2 bases from V and 0 bases from J; bases unmatched to any gene: 4. CDR3 DNA sequence: TGTGCCAGCAGCTTAACGGACAGGCATAGCAATCAGCCCCAGCATTTT. It encodes CASSLTDRHSNQPQHF. Full variable domain (remainder filled in from reference TRBV7-2 and TRBJ1-5): GAGVSQSPSNKVTEKGKDVELRCDPISGHTALYWYRQSLGQGLEFLIYFQGNSAPDKSGLPSDRFSAERTGGSVSTLTIQRTQQEDSAVYLCASSLTDRHSNQPQHFGDGTRLSIL.

The rearrangement uses TRBV20-1 and TRBJ1-1, with a tentative D call TRBD1 (6 bases). The CDR3 is 16 residues long. The V and J ends lost 3 bases and 3 bases respectively, with 20 bases between them. The germline V gene encodes CDR1 DFQATT and CDR2 SNEGSKA (reference sequence). This chain's CDR3 is CSARETPPDSDTEAFF. CDR3 coding DNA: TGCAGTGCTAGGGAGACGCCCCCGGACAGCGACACTGAAGCTTTCTTT.

This clonotype was seen only a few times. The gene calls are TRBV12-3 or TRBV12-4 and TRBJ1-1; D perhaps matches TRBD1 (5 bases). The CDR3 length is 14 residues. V lost 6 bases and J 0 bases, leaving 11 bases between the germline ends. The CDR3 region is CASRGLTLNTEAFF. In DNA, the CDR3 is TGTGCCAGCAGGGGACTGACTTTGAACACTGAAGCTTTCTTT.

The genes are TRBV9 and TRBJ2-5, with 10 bases identical to TRBD1. Germline-derived CDR1 and CDR2 are SGDLS and YYNGEE. V gave up 4 bases and J gave up 5 bases; unmatched junction bases: 11. This CDR3 is 16 amino acids long. The CDR3 spells CASSSGDRGFGETQYF. The CDR3, as DNA: TGTGCCAGCAGCTCCGGGGACAGGGGATTCGGGGAGACCCAGTACTTC.

This clonotype has at least ten counts. This chain links TRBV4-1 with TRBJ1-1, with D uncertain. The CDR3 sequence is 15 residues long. CDR1 is MGHRA, CDR2 YSYEKL, per germline. Trimming removed 0 bases at V and 0 bases at J, with 8 bases between. CDR3 bases: TGCGCCAGCAGCCAAGATTACAGCATGAACACTGAAGCTTTCTTT. Amino acids: CASSQDYSMNTEAFF.

There are many counts of this clonotype. This chain uses TRBV28 with TRBJ2-7, with 9 bases that match TRBD1. Germline assignment: CDR1 MDHEN and CDR2 SYDVKM. This CDR3 is built from 14 residues. Trimming at V came to 8 bases and at J to 3 bases, leaving 8 bases not matched to a gene. CDR3 nucleotides: TGTGCCAGCGAGCCCCCGGGACAGGGCTACGAGCAGTACTTC. Translating gives CASEPPGQGYEQYF.

This chain uses TRBV12-3 or TRBV12-4 with TRBJ1-5; D unclear. Trimming took 8 bases from V and 9 from J, leaving 14 bases between them. The CDR3 totals 12 residues. The CDR3 nucleotides read TGTGCCAGCCAACGGGATAGTACGCCCCAGCATTTT. It yields the protein CASQRDSTPQHF.

The J gene is TRBJ2-7, the V gene TRBV5-1; 7 nucleotides line up with TRBD1. The CDR3 is 15 residues long. Looked up from germline, CDR1 is SGHRS and CDR2 is YFSETQ. The V gene end was trimmed by 4 bases and the J gene end by 6 bases; junction bases not matched to a gene: 13. CDR3 in DNA: TGCGCCAGCAGCATTCCCGGGACAGACGAGAGCGAGCAGTACTTC. Its translation: CASSIPGTDESEQYF.

This clonotype has more than one count but fewer than ten. This chain connects TRBV24-1 to TRBJ2-1; no definite D call. Germline CDR1 reads KGHDR; CDR2 reads SFDVKD. This CDR3 comprises 14 residues. V was trimmed by 5 bases and J by 4 bases, leaving 11 bases between them. The CDR3 DNA follows: TGTGCCACCAGTGGTGGCTTTAATTACAATGAGCAGTTCTTC. Translation gives CATSGGFNYNEQFF.

The chain is built from TRBV28 and TRBJ2-3; possibly TRBD1 for D (6 bases). Germline V lookup: CDR1 MDHEN, CDR2 SYDVKM. Deletions cut 8 bases from V and 1 base from J, with 19 bases between. The CDR3 is made up of 16 amino acids. The CDR3 nucleotides are TGTGCCAGCGCGGCCAGGGGTCCCACTGGCACAGATACGCAGTATTTT. It yields the protein CASAARGPTGTDTQYF.

In regard to this clonotype: Since a much larger clone is just one base distant, this may be a read error. The chain couples TRBV6-2 or TRBV6-3 to TRBJ2-2; TRBD1 matches 7 bases. The length of the CDR3 is 16 residues. V shed 2 bases and J 4 bases; nucleotides not matched to a gene: 7. The germline gives CDR1 MNHEY, CDR2 SVGEGT. CDR3 region: CASSYIDRAITGELFF. The CDR3 DNA is TGTGCCAGCAGTTACATAGACAGGGCGATCACCGGGGAGCTGTTTTTT.

This clonotype was counted ten times or more. The chain has TRBV27 and TRBJ1-2; TRBD1 agrees at 7 bases. The CDR3 spans 15 residues. Trimming at V came to 2 bases and at J to 3 bases, leaving 6 bases not matched to a gene. Germline V lookup: CDR1 MNHEY, CDR2 SMNVEV (reference sequence). CDR3 amino acids: CASSLRGGGYYGYTF. The CDR3 nucleotides read TGTGCCAGCAGTTTACGAGGGGGCGGCTACTATGGCTACACCTTC.

This clonotype has only a few counts. CDR3 nucleotide sequence: TGTGCCAGCGATCAGACAACGGGAGATGAAGATACGCAGTATTTT. The encoded protein is CASDQTTGDEDTQYF. The genes are TRBV11-2 and TRBJ2-3; tentative D call: TRBD2 (6 bases). V gave up 8 bases and J gave up 5 bases, with 20 bases separating them. The CDR3 contains 15 residues. Germline CDR1 is SGHAT and CDR2 is FQNNGV.

This clonotype was seen a handful of times. The chain joins TRBV19 to TRBJ2-1; 8 nucleotides line up with TRBD2. Germline CDR1 LNHDA, CDR2 SQIVND (reference sequence). CDR3 size: 17 residues. With V trimmed by 9 bases and J by 2 bases, 15 bases remained unmatched. CDR3 residues: CASMPGTRSSPYNEQFF. For the CDR3, the DNA is TGTGCCAGCATGCCCGGGACTAGGAGTTCCCCCTACAATGAGCAGTTCTTC.

This clonotype turned up a few times. The chain has TRBV27 and TRBJ2-7; 10 bases are a match to TRBD2. V trimming: 3 bases; J trimming: 7 bases; junction bases outside the gene matches: 9. The CDR3 runs to 15 residues. The germline V gene has CDR1 MNHEY and CDR2 SMNVEV (reference sequence). The CDR3 DNA is TGTGCCAGCAGTTTTGGCCTAGCGGGAGTTAGTGAGCAGTACTTC. It codes for CASSFGLAGVSEQYF.

Concerning this clonotype itself: Relative to the germline gene, one junction end is altered; a read error may explain this. The genes are TRBV19 and TRBJ2-1; D perhaps matches TRBD1 (5 bases). The CDR3 covers 14 residues. CDR1 and CDR2 (germline): LNHDA, SQIVND (reference sequence). The CDR3 spells CASSKPGFYNGQFF. CDR3 DNA: TGTGCCAGTAGTAAGCCAGGGTTCTACAATGGGCAGTTCTTC.

This clonotype was seen repeatedly, ten times or more. This chain connects TRBV7-2 to TRBJ1-1; the D gene is possibly TRBD1 (5 bases). Germline V gene data show CDR1 as SGHTA and CDR2 as FQGNSA. V lost 5 bases and J lost 5, with 12 bases in between. CDR3 size: 13 residues. CDR3 protein: CASSPRDLTEAFF. The DNA for the CDR3 is TGTGCCAGCAGCCCGCGGGACCTAACTGAAGCTTTCTTT.

To note about this clonotype: It may be a read error: a sequence one base away is much more abundant. The chain employs TRBV28 and TRBJ2-7; no clear D gene. CDR1 is MDHEN, CDR2 SYDVKM, per germline. The CDR3 runs to 14 residues. Trimming stripped 5 bases from V and 0 bases from J, with 11 bases between. The chain's CDR3 is CASSPPSSSYEQYF. Here the CDR3 DNA reads TGTGCCAGCAGTCCCCCCTCGTCCTCCTACGAGCAGTACTTC.

A remark on this clonotype: Given a much more abundant clone one base away, this may be a read error. The chain joins TRBV6-5 to TRBJ1-4; D is unclear. Germline V gene lookup returns CDR1 MNHEY and CDR2 SVGAGI. This CDR3 spans 13 amino acids. The DNA of the CDR3 is TGTGCCAGCAGCCTCAACAGCGATGAAAAACTGTCTTTT. It translates to CASSLNSDEKLSF.